Below are 27 T cell receptor beta chains sequenced from a single sample in a study of T cell changes during pregnancy in multiple sclerosis. The data were produced by immunoSEQ multiplex PCR, yet TCRdb's version contains in-frame clones alone and is incomplete. Seen here are roughly 76,000 clones, about nine tenths observed once, and the top ten hold under 0.35%. Sequenced material: CD4+ T cells from peripheral blood mononuclear cells, taken after pregnancy. Receptor source: a female donor with multiple sclerosis, enrolled in a pregnancy study.

This sequence joins TRBV7-7 and TRBJ2-1, with 13 bases that match TRBD2. Unmatched junction bases numbered 6, after V lost 4 bases and J lost 6 bases. The CDR3 totals 16 residues. The germline V gene has CDR1 SSHAT and CDR2 FNYEAQ (reference sequence). This CDR3 is CASSSLAGGEGNEQFF. The CDR3, as DNA: TGTGCCAGCAGCTCACTAGCGGGAGGGGAAGGCAATGAGCAGTTCTTC.

This clone is a singleton in its sample. The gene calls are TRBV6-1 and TRBJ2-5; the match to TRBD1 covers 8 bases. The trim removed 7 bases at V and 0 bases at J, leaving 4 bases unmatched. CDR1 is MNHNS, CDR2 SASEGT, per germline. The CDR3 length is 14 residues. Written as DNA, the CDR3 is TGTGCCAGCATCCAGGGGGCGAACCAAGAGACCCAGTACTTC. This translates into CASIQGANQETQYF.

This chain joins TRBV5-1 and TRBJ2-3, with 8 bases lining up with TRBD1. Germline CDR1 SGHRS, CDR2 YFSETQ. The junction had 5 bases not matched to a gene; V was cut back by 4 bases and J by 4 bases. The CDR3 runs 14 residues. The chain's CDR3 is CASSKGQAADTQYF. The CDR3, as DNA: TGCGCCAGCAGCAAGGGACAGGCGGCAGATACGCAGTATTTT.

The sample holds one count of this clone. The chain recombines TRBV5-8 with TRBJ1-3; D ambiguous. The length of the CDR3 is 15 residues. The germline V gene encodes CDR1 SGHTS and CDR2 YDEGEE. V was clipped by 4 bases and J by 0 bases, with 11 bases between them. This CDR3 reads CASSGGTGSGNTIYF. CDR3 DNA sequence: TGTGCCAGCAGCGGAGGCACCGGCTCTGGAAACACCATATATTTT.

This clone was seen only once. CDR3 in amino acids: CASSGGQSLISGNTIYF. CDR3 nucleotides: TGTGCCAGCAGCGGGGGACAGAGTTTAATCTCTGGAAACACCATATATTTT. J is TRBJ1-3 and V is TRBV5-6; 7 bases fit TRBD1. Germline CDR1 SGHDT, CDR2 YYEEEE. Unmatched junction bases numbered 10, after V lost 4 bases and J lost 0 bases. The CDR3 is 17 residues long.

The chain joins TRBV6-1 to TRBJ2-7; 9 bases agree with TRBD1. Per germline, CDR1 MNHNS and CDR2 SASEGT. V dropped 10 bases and J dropped 6; count of bases not matched to a gene: 10. CDR3 length: 13 amino acids. The CDR3 loop is CAISGTGLGEQYF. The CDR3 DNA follows: TGTGCCATTTCCGGGACAGGGTTAGGCGAGCAGTACTTC.

This sequence joins TRBV9 and TRBJ2-3, with TRBD2 matching 9 bases. The length of the CDR3 is 17 residues. The germline CDR1 and CDR2 sequences are SGDLS and YYNGEE. Trimming removed 4 bases from V and 4 bases from J; junction bases left unmatched: 13. The CDR3: CASSPGAGLAMADTQYF. The CDR3 region has the DNA TGTGCCAGCAGCCCGGGCGCTGGACTAGCGATGGCAGATACGCAGTATTTT.

The chain employs TRBV30 and TRBJ2-5; 7 bases fit TRBD1. The J call is in doubt because the DNA end fits TRBJ2-7 better. Germline CDR1 and CDR2: GTSNPN and SVGIG (reference sequence). The CDR3 covers 14 residues. CDR3 coding DNA: TGTGCCTGGAGTGTTGGGACAGCCTCCTACGAGCAGTACTTC. The encoded protein is CAWSVGTASYEQYF.

V is TRBV2 and J is TRBJ2-1; D is possibly TRBD2 (5 bases). CDR1 and CDR2 from the germline V gene are SNHLY and FYNNEI. The CDR3 is made up of 14 amino acids. V gave up 8 bases and J gave up 9 bases, with 20 bases separating them. CDR3 amino acids: CASGLGSGRSEQFF. DNA of the CDR3: TGTGCCAGCGGTTTGGGCAGCGGTCGCAGTGAGCAGTTCTTC. Looking up the rest from reference TRBV2 and TRBJ2-1 gives the full variable domain: EPEVTQTPSHQVTQMGQEVILRCVPISNHLYFYWYRQILGQKVEFLVSFYNNEISEKSEIFDDQFSVERPDGSNFTLKIRSTKLEDSAMYFCASGLGSGRSEQFFGPGTRLTVL.

The chain has TRBV19 and TRBJ1-5; weak D call: TRBD1 (5 bases). V was pared by 2 bases and J by 0 bases, with 8 bases between. Per germline, CDR1 LNHDA and CDR2 SQIVND (reference sequence). The CDR3 runs to 15 residues. The CDR3 loop is CASSIQGISNQPQHF. DNA of the CDR3: TGTGCCAGTAGTATACAGGGCATTAGCAATCAGCCCCAGCATTTT.

The chain couples TRBV30 to TRBJ1-1, with D perhaps matching TRBD1 (5 bases). V was pared by 5 bases and J by 6 bases, with 16 bases between. The CDR3 runs 13 residues. The V gene's germline CDR1 is GTSNPN and CDR2 SVGIG (reference sequence). CDR3 DNA sequence: TGTGCCTGGGCTCCGGGGGGTTGGGCTGAAGCTTTCTTT. This gives the protein CAWAPGGWAEAFF.

V is TRBV7-7 and J is TRBJ1-5; no reliable D call. Looked up from germline, CDR1 is SSHAT and CDR2 is FNYEAQ (reference sequence). V lost 6 bases to trimming and J lost 6 bases, with 9 bases between them. The CDR3 sequence is 12 residues long. The CDR3 loop is CASRRHVQPQHF. CDR3 nucleotide sequence: TGTGCCAGCAGGAGACACGTTCAGCCCCAGCATTTT.

The chain links TRBV18 to TRBJ2-7, with TRBD1 identical over 7 bases. This CDR3 has 13 residues. V dropped 2 bases and J dropped 3; count of bases not matched to a gene: 1. In germline, CDR1 is KGHSH, CDR2 LQKENI. The CDR3 region is CASSPNRGYEQYF. Here the CDR3 DNA reads TGTGCCAGCTCACCAAACAGGGGCTACGAGCAGTACTTC.

The rearrangement uses TRBV18 and TRBJ1-1, with D possibly being TRBD1 (6 bases). Germline lookup yields CDR1 KGHSH and CDR2 LQKENI. CDR3 length equals 14 residues. Trimming left V 3 bases short and J 2 bases short, with 10 bases between. CDR3 in DNA: TGTGCCAGCTCACCCCGGACAGAAAACACTGAAGCTTTCTTT. This encodes CASSPRTENTEAFF.

The J gene is TRBJ1-4, the V gene TRBV28; D is possibly TRBD1 (5 bases). Germline V lookup: CDR1 MDHEN, CDR2 SYDVKM. The CDR3 contains 13 residues. V lost 4 bases to trimming and J lost 3 bases, with 6 bases between them. As DNA, the CDR3 is TGTGCCAGCAGTTGGGACTCTAATGAAAAACTGTTTTTT. Its translation is CASSWDSNEKLFF.

The genes are TRBV7-8 and TRBJ2-7; D gene unclear. The germline V gene encodes CDR1 SGHVS and CDR2 FQNEAQ. The length of the CDR3 is 9 residues. Deletions cut 8 bases from V and 9 bases from J, with 8 bases between. The CDR3 sequence: CASHRVQYF. The DNA for the CDR3 is TGTGCCAGCCATCGGGTGCAGTACTTC. The whole variable domain, remainder taken from reference TRBV7-8 and TRBJ2-7, is GAGVSQSPRYKVAKRGQDVALRCDPISGHVSLFWYQQALGQGPEFLTYFQNEAQLDKSGLPSDRFFAERPEGSVSTLKIQRTQQEDSAVYLCASHRVQYFGPGTRLTVT.

This clone was detected only once. J is TRBJ1-1 and V is TRBV27; the D gene is possibly TRBD1 (5 bases). The CDR3 runs 13 residues. The ends were cut back, 2 bases at V and 5 bases at J, with 9 bases in the middle. Germline V lookup: CDR1 MNHEY, CDR2 SMNVEV (reference sequence). CDR3: CASSLRGRTEAFF. CDR3 DNA sequence: TGTGCCAGCAGTTTAAGGGGAAGGACTGAAGCTTTCTTT.

This clone appeared a few times. V is TRBV6-6 and J is TRBJ1-1; tentative D call: TRBD1 (5 bases). The CDR3 is 13 residues long. Trimming shortened V by 7 bases and J by 4 bases, and 13 bases separated the two germline ends. Per the germline V gene, CDR1 is MNHNY and CDR2 is SVGAGI (reference sequence). The CDR3 bases are TGTGCCAGCATCTCCGGAGGGGCCACTGAAGCTTTCTTT. It codes for CASISGGATEAFF.

The chain employs TRBV7-9 and TRBJ2-2, with D uncertain. CDR3 length: 15 residues. Between the trimmed V and J ends, which lost 1 base and 2 bases, there was a span of 8 bases. Germline V gives CDR1 SEHNR, CDR2 FQNEAQ (reference sequence). The chain's CDR3 is CASSLDRSNTGELFF. In nucleotides, the CDR3 is TGTGCCAGCAGCTTAGATCGGTCTAACACCGGGGAGCTGTTTTTT. Based on the CDR3 plus reference TRBV7-9 and TRBJ2-2, the full variable domain is DTGVSQNPRHKITKRGQNVTFRCDPISEHNRLYWYRQTLGQGPEFLTYFQNEAQLEKSRLLSDRFSAERPKGSFSTLEIQRTEQGDSAMYLCASSLDRSNTGELFFGEGSRLTVL.

The CDR3 loop reads CAWGTGNSGGEQYF. In DNA form, the CDR3 reads TGTGCCTGGGGGACCGGAAATAGCGGGGGTGAGCAGTACTTC. This chain uses TRBV30 with TRBJ2-7, with 9 bases that match TRBD2. This CDR3 is 14 amino acids long. V trimming: 5 bases; J trimming: 7 bases; junction bases outside the gene matches: 12. Germline V gives CDR1 GTSNPN, CDR2 SVGIG (reference sequence).

The chain is built from TRBV2 and TRBJ2-7; D perhaps matches TRBD1 (6 bases). The CDR3 sequence is 14 residues long. Trimming removed 7 bases from V and 0 bases from J, with 13 bases in between. Germline lookup yields CDR1 SNHLY and CDR2 FYNNEI. The CDR3 loop is CASIPDRASYEQYF. Written as DNA, the CDR3 is TGTGCCAGCATCCCGGACAGAGCCTCCTACGAGCAGTACTTC. The whole variable domain, remainder taken from reference TRBV2 and TRBJ2-7, is EPEVTQTPSHQVTQMGQEVILRCVPISNHLYFYWYRQILGQKVEFLVSFYNNEISEKSEIFDDQFSVERPDGSNFTLKIRSTKLEDSAMYFCASIPDRASYEQYFGPGTRLTVT.

The chain couples TRBV10-1 to TRBJ2-1, with a tentative D call TRBD1 (6 bases). The germline V gene encodes CDR1 WNHNN and CDR2 SYGVQD (reference sequence). This CDR3 has 16 residues. Trimming shortened V by 2 bases and J by 2 bases, and 13 bases separated the two germline ends. Here the CDR3 DNA reads TGCGCCAGCAGTGAGGTTACAGGGAATCCCTACAATGAGCAGTTCTTC. It specifies CASSEVTGNPYNEQFF.

The chain recombines TRBV7-2 with TRBJ1-3; 7 bases are shared with TRBD1. Trimming took 2 bases from V and 0 from J; bases not matched to a gene: 1. Germline V lookup: CDR1 SGHTA, CDR2 FQGNSA. The CDR3 extends over 15 amino acids. For the CDR3, the DNA is TGTGCCAGCAGCTTAAGGACAGGCTCTGGAAACACCATATATTTT. Translation: CASSLRTGSGNTIYF.

The chain has TRBV19 and TRBJ1-2, with TRBD1 matching 7 bases. The J segment lost 6 bases and the V segment lost 6 bases, leaving 7 bases of the junction unmatched. Germline V gives CDR1 LNHDA, CDR2 SQIVND (reference sequence). The CDR3 is 13 amino acids. The CDR3, as DNA: TGTGCCAGTAGCCCCGGGACAGTGGATGGCTACACCTTC. Its protein is CASSPGTVDGYTF.

The chain is built from TRBV28 and TRBJ2-3; a weak D match, TRBD1 (5 bases). This CDR3 is built from 15 residues. Deletions cut 4 bases from V and 2 bases from J, with 13 bases between. Germline CDR1 reads MDHEN; CDR2 reads SYDVKM. CDR3 sequence (DNA): TGTGCCAGCAGTTCCCAGTGGGGCGACACAGATACGCAGTATTTT. Its translation is CASSSQWGDTDTQYF.

This chain uses TRBV11-2 with TRBJ1-2; maybe TRBD1 (6 bases). Germline assignment: CDR1 SGHAT and CDR2 FQNNGV. With 5 bases removed from V and 3 bases from J, the gap between germline ends came to 10 bases. The CDR3 sequence is 13 residues long. The chain's CDR3 is CASSDGQYYGYTF. In DNA form, the CDR3 reads TGTGCCAGCAGCGATGGACAGTACTATGGCTACACCTTC.

V and J are TRBV7-2 and TRBJ2-3; 9 bases are shared with TRBD2. The CDR3 consists of 13 residues. Losses at the gene ends were 2 bases for V and 8 bases for J; bases not matched to a gene: 2. CDR1 is SGHTA and CDR2 is FQGNSA in the germline V gene. The CDR3 protein is CASSLILAGTQYF. CDR3 nucleotides: TGTGCCAGCAGCTTAATACTAGCGGGTACGCAGTATTTT.